These 16 T cell receptor beta chains originate from one sample sequenced in a study of cytomegalovirus exposure and HLA in healthy donors. Only in-frame clones appear in the TCRdb table, and some are missing; sequencing was by immunoSEQ multiplex PCR. Altogether about 50,000 clones are present, 93% being singletons, with the ten largest covering more than 1.5%. The sequenced sample was PBMCs. The receptors stem from a young woman in good health and CMV-seropositive.

This clone is medium-sized. This chain connects TRBV7-6 to TRBJ2-7; D gene uncertain. The CDR3 is 16 amino acids. Trimming took 2 bases from V and 3 from J, leaving 17 bases between them. The germline V gene encodes CDR1 SGHVS and CDR2 FNYEAQ. The CDR3 DNA sequence: TGTGCCAGCAGCTTACCCCCTGGTGGGCAGGACTACGAGCAGTACTTC. It specifies CASSLPPGGQDYEQYF.

The chain recombines TRBV11-2 with TRBJ1-4; 8 positions match TRBD1. Unmatched junction bases numbered 5, after V lost 5 bases and J lost 3 bases. The CDR3 extends over 15 amino acids. Germline V gives CDR1 SGHAT, CDR2 FQNNGV. The CDR3 DNA reads TGTGCCAGCAGCGCCCAGACAGGGGCTAATGAAAAACTGTTTTTT. Translated, it gives CASSAQTGANEKLFF. Drawing the rest from reference TRBV11-2 and TRBJ1-4, the complete variable domain is EAGVAQSPRYKIIEKRQSVAFWCNPISGHATLYWYQQILGQGPKLLIQFQNNGVVDDSQLPKDRFSAERLKGVDSTLKIQPAKLEDSAVYLCASSAQTGANEKLFFGSGTQLSVL.

The J gene is TRBJ1-3, the V gene TRBV28, with TRBD1 as a possible D gene (6 bases). CDR3 length equals 12 residues. The V gene's germline CDR1 is MDHEN and CDR2 SYDVKM. Between the trimmed V and J ends, which lost 9 bases and 4 bases, there was a span of 10 bases. CDR3 DNA: TGTGCCAGTCAAGGGACAGGAAACACCATATATTTT. Its translation is CASQGTGNTIYF.

The V and J genes are TRBV19 and TRBJ2-1; no definite D call. V dropped 3 bases and J dropped 5 bases, with 8 bases sitting between them. This CDR3 region has 13 residues. The germline V gene encodes CDR1 LNHDA and CDR2 SQIVND (reference sequence). The CDR3 is CASSMGSHNEQFF. DNA of the CDR3: TGTGCCAGTAGTATGGGCAGCCACAATGAGCAGTTCTTC.

The V gene is TRBV7-8, the J gene TRBJ2-7, with 8 bases identical to TRBD2. The V gene end was trimmed by 1 base and the J gene end by 1 base; junction bases not matched to a gene: 6. This CDR3 region has 16 residues. CDR1 is SGHVS and CDR2 is FQNEAQ in the germline V gene. In DNA form, the CDR3 reads TGTGCCAGCAGCTTAGTAGCGGGGCTAAGTTCCTACGAGCAGTACTTC. The encoded protein is CASSLVAGLSSYEQYF. Full variable domain (remainder filled in from reference TRBV7-8 and TRBJ2-7): GAGVSQSPRYKVAKRGQDVALRCDPISGHVSLFWYQQALGQGPEFLTYFQNEAQLDKSGLPSDRFFAERPEGSVSTLKIQRTQQEDSAVYLCASSLVAGLSSYEQYFGPGTRLTVT.

J is TRBJ2-3 and V is TRBV5-4; D uncertain. Germline loops: CDR1 SGHNT, CDR2 YYREEE (reference sequence). Trimming removed 0 bases from V and 2 bases from J, with 7 bases in between. The CDR3 is made up of 14 amino acids. The CDR3 DNA is TGTGCCAGCAGCTTGGTTGCAGACACAGATACGCAGTATTTT. Its translation is CASSLVADTDTQYF.

V and J are TRBV4-3 and TRBJ2-7; D is undetermined. The germline V and J ends were trimmed by 1 base and 6 bases, with 13 bases remaining between them. CDR1 is LGHNA, CDR2 YSLEER, per germline. This CDR3 contains 14 residues. In DNA form, the CDR3 reads TGCGCCAGCAGCCAAGTGCGGCACCTCCCCGAGCAGTACTTC. Amino acids: CASSQVRHLPEQYF.

This clone turned up a few times. CDR3 loop: CSILTGGGSYEQYF. In nucleotides, the CDR3 is TGCAGCATACTTACAGGGGGCGGATCCTACGAGCAGTACTTC. This chain links TRBV29-1 with TRBJ2-7; TRBD1 matches at 9 bases. This CDR3 is 14 amino acids long. The germline CDR1 and CDR2 sequences are SQVTM and ANQGSEA. V dropped 8 bases and J dropped 1; count of bases not matched to a gene: 9.

The rearrangement links TRBV5-1 to TRBJ1-5; D unclear. Looked up from germline, CDR1 is SGHRS and CDR2 is YFSETQ. V shed 4 bases and J shed 2 bases, with 7 bases lying between them. There are 13 residues in the CDR3. The CDR3 reads CASSIGGNQPQHF. CDR3 DNA: TGCGCCAGCAGCATCGGGGGCAATCAGCCCCAGCATTTT.

V gene TRBV6-6 combines with J gene TRBJ1-4; D perhaps matches TRBD1 (6 bases). Per germline, CDR1 MNHNY and CDR2 SVGAGI (reference sequence). The CDR3 is made up of 14 amino acids. The V end lost 6 bases, the J end lost 4 bases, and 12 bases lay between the germline ends. The CDR3 region has the DNA TGTGCCAGCAGATCACAGGGAGTTAATGAAAAACTGTTTTTT. It yields the protein CASRSQGVNEKLFF.

The rearrangement uses TRBV4-3 and TRBJ1-3; D remains ambiguous. CDR3 length: 16 amino acids. V was trimmed by 1 base and J by 2 bases, leaving 12 bases between them. Germline CDR1 and CDR2: LGHNA and YSLEER. The CDR3 loop reads CASSQGIQSAGNTIYF. The CDR3 nucleotides read TGCGCCAGCAGCCAAGGTATACAGTCGGCTGGAAACACCATATATTTT.

The rearrangement joins TRBV6-1 to TRBJ1-1; TRBD1 aligns across 9 bases. V shed 1 base, J shed 6 bases, and the junction held 9 bases outside the gene matches. The germline V gene has CDR1 MNHNS and CDR2 SASEGT. The CDR3 is 16 residues long. The CDR3 sequence is CASSEDRGRDWSEAFF. The CDR3 DNA reads as TGTGCCAGCAGTGAAGACAGGGGGCGCGACTGGTCTGAAGCTTTCTTT.

V usage is TRBV27 and J usage is TRBJ2-2; 9 bases map to TRBD1. The CDR3 has 15 amino acids. The J segment lost 6 bases and the V segment lost 6 bases, leaving 8 bases of the junction unmatched. Germline V gene lookup returns CDR1 MNHEY and CDR2 SMNVEV (reference sequence). CDR3 coding DNA: TGTGCCAGCAGGTCACAGGGGGCTGTGGCCGGGGAGCTGTTTTTT. Translation: CASRSQGAVAGELFF.

This sequence joins TRBV11-3 and TRBJ1-1; no clear D gene. Germline lookup yields CDR1 SGHNT and CDR2 YENEEA. V gave up 1 base and J gave up 3 bases, with 6 bases separating them. The CDR3 consists of 13 residues. The CDR3 DNA reads TGTGCCAGCAGCTTAGCCCCAGACACTGAAGCTTTCTTT. It translates to CASSLAPDTEAFF.

The CDR3 DNA reads TGTGCCAGCAGCCAATTCCAGACTGGAAGCTCCTACGAGCAGTACTTC. It yields the protein CASSQFQTGSSYEQYF. This chain connects TRBV14 to TRBJ2-7; D not resolved. The germline V gene has CDR1 SGHDN and CDR2 FVKESK. The CDR3 is 16 amino acids. Trimming removed 2 bases at V and 0 bases at J, with 14 bases between. The variable domain in full, completed from reference TRBV14 and TRBJ2-7, reads EAGVTQFPSHSVIEKGQTVTLRCDPISGHDNLYWYRRVMGKEIKFLLHFVKESKQDESGMPNNRFLAERTGGTYSTLKVQPAELEDSGVYFCASSQFQTGSSYEQYFGPGTRLTVT.

V is TRBV18 and J is TRBJ1-2, with D hard to call. CDR1 and CDR2 from the germline V gene are KGHSH and LQKENI. V gave up 2 bases and J gave up 5 bases, with 21 bases separating them. The CDR3 is made up of 17 amino acids. The CDR3 protein is CASSPEAARSSLYGYTF. The CDR3, as DNA: TGTGCCAGCTCACCAGAGGCTGCCAGATCAAGTTTATATGGCTACACCTTC.